The 30 T cell receptor beta chains in this list originate from one sample, sequenced in a study of shared clonotypes between healthy human individuals. Profiled with immunoSEQ multiplex PCR; TCRdb holds only in-frame clones, not every one. The table lists around 1.5 million clones, approximately 98% of them singletons, with about 0.45% in the top ten. Sequencing used naive CD4+ T cells sorted from blood. Subset of the sample: CD45RA+ positively selected. The receptors derive from a man aged 25-40 years in good health.

The J gene is TRBJ2-2, the V gene TRBV5-1; no clear D. V was trimmed by 4 bases and J by 4 bases, leaving 8 bases between them. The germline gives CDR1 SGHRS, CDR2 YFSETQ. The CDR3 consists of 13 residues. DNA for the CDR3: TGCGCCAGCAGCCACGGAACCACCGGGGAGCTGTTTTTT. It specifies CASSHGTTGELFF.

This chain links TRBV7-2 with TRBJ2-5; 8 nucleotides line up with TRBD1. V lost 5 bases, J lost 5 bases, and 13 bases stayed unmatched. The CDR3 has 16 amino acids. The V gene's germline CDR1 is SGHTA and CDR2 FQGNSA. The CDR3 sequence is CASSTQRQGAGETQYF. CDR3 in DNA: TGTGCCAGCAGCACCCAGAGGCAGGGGGCGGGGGAGACCCAGTACTTC. Together with reference TRBV7-2 and TRBJ2-5, the CDR3 gives the full variable domain: GAGVSQSPSNKVTEKGKDVELRCDPISGHTALYWYRQSLGQGLEFLIYFQGNSAPDKSGLPSDRFSAERTGGSVSTLTIQRTQQEDSAVYLCASSTQRQGAGETQYFGPGTRLLVL.

J is TRBJ2-1 and V is TRBV5-1, with D possibly being TRBD2 (6 bases). Trimming cost V 1 base and J 0 bases, with 11 bases left between them. The germline gives CDR1 SGHRS, CDR2 YFSETQ. The CDR3 has 16 residues. CDR3 region: CASSLYSGSSYNEQFF. The CDR3 DNA follows: TGCGCCAGCAGCTTGTATTCCGGGAGCTCCTACAATGAGCAGTTCTTC.

J is TRBJ1-2 and V is TRBV28; D unresolved. Trimming shortened V by 2 bases and J by 6 bases, and 16 bases separated the two germline ends. There are 15 residues in the CDR3. Germline V gives CDR1 MDHEN, CDR2 SYDVKM. The CDR3 DNA follows: TGTGCCAGCAGTTTACGTAGCCCTAAAGGAGATGGCTACACCTTC. Its protein is CASSLRSPKGDGYTF.

J is TRBJ2-2 and V is TRBV7-9, with 8 bases lining up with TRBD1. The V gene's germline CDR1 is SEHNR and CDR2 FQNEAQ (reference sequence). The CDR3 runs to 16 residues. V trimming: 5 bases; J trimming: 4 bases; junction bases outside the gene matches: 9. CDR3 amino acids: CASSGQGGYVTGELFF. The CDR3 bases are TGTGCCAGCAGCGGACAGGGAGGCTACGTCACCGGGGAGCTGTTTTTT.

Written as DNA, the CDR3 is TGTGCCAGCTCACCACCGGAGCGTAGACTAAATGAGCAGTTCTTC. Amino acid sequence: CASSPPERRLNEQFF. The chain has TRBV18 and TRBJ2-1, with D possibly TRBD2 on 5 matching bases. There are 15 residues in the CDR3. From germline, CDR1 is KGHSH and CDR2 LQKENI. Between the trimmed V and J ends, which lost 0 bases and 7 bases, there was a span of 13 bases.

The chain combines TRBV5-1 with TRBJ2-4; D is perhaps TRBD1 (6 bases). CDR3 length equals 13 residues. Trimming took off 1 base at V and 10 bases at J, with 12 bases between the two ends. Germline V gene lookup returns CDR1 SGHRS and CDR2 YFSETQ. CDR3 in amino acids: CASSLPGDPIQYF. In DNA, the CDR3 is TGCGCCAGCAGCTTGCCAGGGGACCCTATTCAGTACTTC. The full variable domain, completed using reference TRBV5-1 and TRBJ2-4, is KAGVTQTPRYLIKTRGQQVTLSCSPISGHRSVSWYQQTPGQGLQFLFEYFSETQRNKGNFPGRFSGRQFSNSRSEMNVSTLELGDSALYLCASSLPGDPIQYFGAGTRLSVL.

The CDR3 here is CASSYSFLAGEDTQYF. The DNA for the CDR3 is TGTGCCAGCAGTTACTCGTTTTTAGCGGGAGAGGATACGCAGTATTTT. The chain joins TRBV6-5 to TRBJ2-3, with TRBD2 matching over 9 bases. V was pared by 0 bases and J by 6 bases, with 7 bases of the junction left unmatched. The germline gives CDR1 MNHEY, CDR2 SVGAGI. The CDR3 length is 16 residues.

The V gene is TRBV7-6, the J gene TRBJ2-1; D could derive from TRBD1 or TRBD2 (5 bases each). With 6 bases removed from V and 5 bases from J, the gap between germline ends came to 20 bases. The CDR3 has 16 residues. Per the germline V gene, CDR1 is SGHVS and CDR2 is FNYEAQ. The CDR3 sequence: CASSIAPGPLNNEQFF. The CDR3 DNA is TGTGCCAGCAGTATAGCCCCGGGACCACTTAACAATGAGCAGTTCTTC. Full variable domain (missing parts from reference TRBV7-6 and TRBJ2-1): GAGVSQSPRYKVTKRGQDVALRCDPISGHVSLYWYRQALGQGPEFLTYFNYEAQQDKSGLPNDRFSAERPEGSISTLTIQRTEQRDSAMYRCASSIAPGPLNNEQFFGPGTRLTVL.

The V and J genes are TRBV18 and TRBJ2-2; D not resolved. This CDR3 spans 15 amino acids. CDR1 is KGHSH and CDR2 is LQKENI in the germline V gene. V lost 3 bases, J lost 4 bases, and 12 bases lay in between. The CDR3 loop is CASSPTEYSTGELFF. CDR3 sequence (DNA): TGTGCCAGCTCACCCACGGAGTATAGCACCGGGGAGCTGTTTTTT.

The chain joins TRBV18 to TRBJ2-7; perhaps TRBD2 as D (5 bases). V was shortened by 3 bases and J by 4 bases, with 13 bases between the two germline ends. CDR1 and CDR2 (germline): KGHSH, LQKENI. CDR3 length equals 14 residues. The CDR3 DNA reads TGTGCCAGCTCACCCTCCAGGACTGCGTACGAGCAGTACTTC. Its protein is CASSPSRTAYEQYF.

The genes are TRBV6-1 and TRBJ2-1; tentative D call: TRBD2 (6 bases). Per germline, CDR1 MNHNS and CDR2 SASEGT. The CDR3 length is 13 residues. V was shortened by 3 bases and J by 5 bases, with 8 bases between the two germline ends. The CDR3 loop reads CASSERGNNEQFF. For the CDR3, the DNA is TGTGCCAGCAGTGAGCGGGGAAACAATGAGCAGTTCTTC.

The chain recombines TRBV7-2 with TRBJ1-1; the D is unclear. Looked up from germline, CDR1 is SGHTA and CDR2 is FQGNSA. The ends were cut back, 3 bases at V and 2 bases at J, with 16 bases in the middle. The CDR3 consists of 16 residues. CDR3 residues: CASSFWYRGVNTEAFF. Here the CDR3 DNA reads TGTGCCAGCAGCTTTTGGTATCGAGGAGTTAACACTGAAGCTTTCTTT. Together with reference TRBV7-2 and TRBJ1-1, the CDR3 gives the full variable domain: GAGVSQSPSNKVTEKGKDVELRCDPISGHTALYWYRQSLGQGLEFLIYFQGNSAPDKSGLPSDRFSAERTGGSVSTLTIQRTQQEDSAVYLCASSFWYRGVNTEAFFGQGTRLTVV.

The chain employs TRBV29-1 and TRBJ2-5, with D possibly TRBD2 on 6 matching bases. The CDR3 runs to 16 residues. Germline assignment: CDR1 SQVTM and CDR2 ANQGSEA. V lost 4 bases and J 5 bases, leaving 23 bases between the germline ends. DNA of the CDR3: TGCAGCGTTGGGCCGACCGGGGGAACGGGCGGGGAGACCCAGTACTTC. Protein: CSVGPTGGTGGETQYF.

This clone was found once. The chain is built from TRBV4-1 and TRBJ2-7; 12 positions match TRBD2. With 4 bases clipped from V and 6 bases from J, the junction kept 10 bases outside the gene matches. The CDR3 loop spans 16 amino acids. The V gene's germline CDR1 is MGHRA and CDR2 YSYEKL. CDR3 protein: CASSRVGTSGGIEQYF. The CDR3 DNA reads as TGCGCCAGCAGCCGAGTTGGAACTAGCGGGGGGATCGAGCAGTACTTC.

On this clone: This CDR3 is also generated by other DNA sequences in the sample. This rearrangement joins TRBV18 to TRBJ1-4; no firm D call. Germline assignment: CDR1 KGHSH and CDR2 LQKENI. The V gene lost 6 bases and the J gene lost 4 bases, with 9 bases spanning the gap. CDR3 length equals 13 residues. The CDR3: CASSPLSNEKLFF. The CDR3 DNA is TGTGCCAGCTCGCCTTTAAGTAATGAAAAACTGTTTTTT.

The V call is TRBV9, the J call TRBJ2-7, with 8 bases matching TRBD1. This CDR3 has 14 residues. Unmatched junction bases numbered 4, after V lost 0 bases and J lost 5 bases. Germline V gene lookup returns CDR1 SGDLS and CDR2 YYNGEE. The CDR3 nucleotides read TGTGCCAGCAGCGTAGCTTTGGACAGGGACGAGCAGTACTTC. Its translation: CASSVALDRDEQYF.

The chain employs TRBV7-9 and TRBJ1-2; no definite D call. The V gene's germline CDR1 is SEHNR and CDR2 FQNEAQ (reference sequence). The CDR3 covers 13 residues. With 2 bases removed from V and 6 bases from J, the gap between germline ends came to 10 bases. CDR3 residues: CASSLRAGHGYTF. CDR3 bases: TGTGCCAGCAGCTTACGAGCGGGTCATGGCTACACCTTC.

The rearrangement uses TRBV7-9 and TRBJ2-1, with D possibly called TRBD1 or TRBD2 (6 bases each). Germline assignment: CDR1 SEHNR and CDR2 FQNEAQ (reference sequence). The CDR3 loop spans 19 amino acids. V was shortened by 1 base and J by 4 bases, with 23 bases between the two germline ends. The CDR3 sequence: CASSLVGAYGRTPYNEQFF. The CDR3 coding sequence is TGTGCCAGCAGCTTAGTGGGGGCGTACGGGAGAACACCGTACAATGAGCAGTTCTTC. Full variable domain (remainder filled in from reference TRBV7-9 and TRBJ2-1): DTGVSQNPRHKITKRGQNVTFRCDPISEHNRLYWYRQTLGQGPEFLTYFQNEAQLEKSRLLSDRFSAERPKGSFSTLEIQRTEQGDSAMYLCASSLVGAYGRTPYNEQFFGPGTRLTVL.

This clone is a singleton in its sample. The chain uses TRBV6-6 and TRBJ2-4, with 9 bases that match TRBD2. The CDR3 spans 16 residues. The junction had 6 bases not matched to a gene; V was cut back by 0 bases and J by 6 bases. Germline CDR1 and CDR2: MNHNY and SVGAGI (reference sequence). The CDR3 DNA sequence: TGTGCCAGCAGTTACTCGGCTAGCGGGAATGGAAACATTCAGTACTTC. Protein: CASSYSASGNGNIQYF.

This clone showed up just once. The chain is built from TRBV6-1 and TRBJ2-2; TRBD2 matches 12 bases. Trimming took 7 bases from V and 5 from J; bases not matched to a gene: 5. CDR3 length: 15 residues. Germline V gene lookup returns CDR1 MNHNS and CDR2 SASEGT. CDR3 sequence: CASTDTSGRTGELFF. CDR3 nucleotides: TGTGCCAGCACCGACACTAGCGGGAGGACCGGGGAGCTGTTTTTT.

The J gene is TRBJ1-4, the V gene TRBV4-1; unclear D gene. CDR3 length: 12 residues. The V and J ends lost 1 base and 7 bases respectively, with 4 bases between them. Germline V CDR1 and CDR2: MGHRA, YSYEKL. CDR3 residues: CASSQVFEKLFF. In nucleotides, the CDR3 is TGCGCCAGCAGCCAAGTTTTTGAAAAACTGTTTTTT.

The chain employs TRBV28 and TRBJ2-7; D gene uncertain. This CDR3 comprises 14 residues. V lost 6 bases, J lost 0 bases, and 12 bases lay in between. The germline gives CDR1 MDHEN, CDR2 SYDVKM. This CDR3 is CASSPFPSSYEQYF. The CDR3 bases are TGTGCCAGCAGCCCCTTTCCGAGCTCCTACGAGCAGTACTTC.

The chain employs TRBV11-2 and TRBJ1-1, with 7 bases matching TRBD1. Per germline, CDR1 SGHAT and CDR2 FQNNGV. J gave up 10 bases and V 1 base, and 6 bases lay outside the gene matches. The CDR3 totals 13 residues. The CDR3 DNA reads TGTGCCAGCAGCTTAGTCGGACAGGTGGGAGCTTTCTTT. It is translated as CASSLVGQVGAFF.

This chain links TRBV7-9 with TRBJ2-3, with TRBD1 matching over 8 bases. Germline V lookup: CDR1 SEHNR, CDR2 FQNEAQ (reference sequence). The CDR3 contains 16 residues. The trim removed 2 bases at V and 4 bases at J, leaving 8 bases unmatched. CDR3: CASSLWTGIQPDTQYF. The CDR3 DNA reads as TGTGCCAGCAGCTTATGGACAGGGATTCAACCAGATACGCAGTATTTT.

J is TRBJ2-7 and V is TRBV15, with D maybe TRBD2 (5 bases). V was clipped by 4 bases and J by 4 bases, with 14 bases between them. The CDR3 has 14 amino acids. Germline V gives CDR1 LNHNV, CDR2 YYDKDF (reference sequence). In DNA form, the CDR3 reads TGTGCCACCAGCAAGGGAGATTTTGTTTACGAGCAGTACTTC. Its protein is CATSKGDFVYEQYF.

The genes are TRBV6-5 and TRBJ1-5, with no clear D. V was pared by 5 bases and J by 6 bases, with 11 bases between. The CDR3 has 13 amino acids. Germline CDR1 MNHEY, CDR2 SVGAGI. CDR3 coding DNA: TGTGCCAGCAGTCCTGGGAGGTTTCAGCCCCAGCATTTT. This codes for CASSPGRFQPQHF.

About this clone: In the same sample, other DNA sequences code for this CDR3. This CDR3 reads CASSVVGSNEQFF. The CDR3 DNA follows: TGTGCCAGCAGCGTAGTCGGGTCCAATGAGCAGTTCTTC. The chain employs TRBV9 and TRBJ2-1; D gene uncertain. Germline CDR1 reads SGDLS; CDR2 reads YYNGEE. The germline V and J ends were trimmed by 0 bases and 6 bases, with 7 bases remaining between them. The CDR3 runs 13 residues.

This sequence joins TRBV10-3 and TRBJ2-7; TRBD2 matches 10 bases. The CDR3 loop spans 15 amino acids. Losses at the gene ends were 0 bases for V and 6 bases for J; bases not matched to a gene: 5. In germline, CDR1 is ENHRY, CDR2 SYGVKD. CDR3 in DNA: TGTGCCATCAGTGAGTCGGCAGCGGGAGGGGGCGAGCAGTACTTC. Its translation: CAISESAAGGGEQYF.

The chain carries TRBV4-2 and TRBJ2-3; possibly TRBD2 for D (5 bases). Deletions cut 8 bases from V and 1 base from J, with 10 bases between. Germline values: CDR1 LGHNA, CDR2 YNFKEQ. The CDR3 spans 13 residues. CDR3 protein: CASSGRGTDTQYF. The CDR3 DNA sequence: TGTGCCAGCTCCGGGCGGGGCACAGATACGCAGTATTTT.